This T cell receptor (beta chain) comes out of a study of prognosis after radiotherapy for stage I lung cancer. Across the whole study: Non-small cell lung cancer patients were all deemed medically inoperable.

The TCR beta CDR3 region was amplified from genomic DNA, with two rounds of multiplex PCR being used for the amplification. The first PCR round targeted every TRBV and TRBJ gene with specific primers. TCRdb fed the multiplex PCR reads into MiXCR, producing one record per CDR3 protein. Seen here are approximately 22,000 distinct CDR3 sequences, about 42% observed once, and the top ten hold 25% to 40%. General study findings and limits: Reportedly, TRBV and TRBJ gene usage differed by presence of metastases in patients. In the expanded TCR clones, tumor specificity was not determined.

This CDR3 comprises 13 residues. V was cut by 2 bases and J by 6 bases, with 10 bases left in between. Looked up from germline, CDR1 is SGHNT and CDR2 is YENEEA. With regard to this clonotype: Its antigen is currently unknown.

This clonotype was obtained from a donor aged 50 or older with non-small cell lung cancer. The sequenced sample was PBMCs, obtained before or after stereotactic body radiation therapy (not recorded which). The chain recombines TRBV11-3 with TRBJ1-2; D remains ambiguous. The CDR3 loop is CASSLQGCDGYTF. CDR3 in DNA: TGTGCCAGCAGCTTACAAGGATGTGATGGCTACACCTTC. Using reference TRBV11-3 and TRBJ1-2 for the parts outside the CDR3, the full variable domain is EAGVVQSPRYKIIEKKQPVAFWCNPISGHNTLYWYLQNLGQGPELLIRYENEEAVDDSQLPKDRFSAERLKGVDSTLKIQPAELGDSAVYLCASSLQGCDGYTFGSGTRLTVV.